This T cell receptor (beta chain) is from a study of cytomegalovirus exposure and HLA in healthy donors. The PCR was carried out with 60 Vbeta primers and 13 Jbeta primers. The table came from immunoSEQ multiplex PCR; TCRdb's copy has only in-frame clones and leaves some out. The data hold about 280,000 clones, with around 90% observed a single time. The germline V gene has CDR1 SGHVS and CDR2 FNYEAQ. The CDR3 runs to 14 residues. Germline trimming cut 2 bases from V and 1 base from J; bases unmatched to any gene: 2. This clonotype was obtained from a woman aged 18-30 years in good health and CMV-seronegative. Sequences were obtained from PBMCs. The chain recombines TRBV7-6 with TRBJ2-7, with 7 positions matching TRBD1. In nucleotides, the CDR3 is TGTGCCAGCAGCTTACAGGGACAGTCCTACGAGCAGTACTTC. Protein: CASSLQGQSYEQYF. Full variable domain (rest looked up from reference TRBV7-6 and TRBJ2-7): GAGVSQSPRYKVTKRGQDVALRCDPISGHVSLYWYRQALGQGPEFLTYFNYEAQQDKSGLPNDRFSAERPEGSISTLTIQRTEQRDSAMYRCASSLQGQSYEQYFGPGTRLTVT.